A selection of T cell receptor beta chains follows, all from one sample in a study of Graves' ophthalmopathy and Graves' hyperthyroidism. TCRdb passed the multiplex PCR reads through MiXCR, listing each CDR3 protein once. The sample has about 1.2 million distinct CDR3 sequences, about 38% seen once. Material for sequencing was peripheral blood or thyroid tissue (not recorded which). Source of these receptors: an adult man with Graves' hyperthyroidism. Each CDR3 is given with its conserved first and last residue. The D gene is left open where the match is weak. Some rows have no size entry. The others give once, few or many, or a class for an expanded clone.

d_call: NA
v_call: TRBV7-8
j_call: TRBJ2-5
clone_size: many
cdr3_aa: CASSLYLVETQYF
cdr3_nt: TGTGCCAGCAGCTTATACCTAGTGGAGACCCAGTACTTC

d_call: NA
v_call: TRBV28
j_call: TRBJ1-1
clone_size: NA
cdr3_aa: CASMFGYTEAFF
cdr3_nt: TGTGCCAGCATGTTCGGCTACACTGAAGCTTTCTTT

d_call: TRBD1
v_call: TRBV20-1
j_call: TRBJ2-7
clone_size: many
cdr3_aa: CSAGDRELVYEQYF
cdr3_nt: TGCAGTGCCGGGGACAGGGAGTTGGTATACGAGCAGTACTTC

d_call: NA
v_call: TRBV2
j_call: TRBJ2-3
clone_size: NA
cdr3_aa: CAGVWPHRADTQYF
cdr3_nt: TGTGCCGGGGTTTGGCCGCACAGGGCAGATACGCAGTATTTT

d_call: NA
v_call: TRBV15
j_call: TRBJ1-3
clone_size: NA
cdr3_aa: CATSRGTENTIYF
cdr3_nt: TGTGCCACCAGCAGAGGGACAGAAAACACCATATATTTT

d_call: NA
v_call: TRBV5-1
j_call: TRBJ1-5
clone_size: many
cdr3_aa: CASSLEVNQPQHF
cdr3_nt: TGCGCCAGCAGCTTGGAGGTCAATCAGCCCCAGCATTTT

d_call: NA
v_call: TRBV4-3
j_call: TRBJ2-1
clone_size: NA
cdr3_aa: CASSQDHGALGNEQFF
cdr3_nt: TGCGCCAGCAGCCAAGATCACGGGGCCCTGGGCAATGAGCAGTTCTTC

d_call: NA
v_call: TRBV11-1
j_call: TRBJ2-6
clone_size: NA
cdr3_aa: CASSPRGRPNTGANVLTF
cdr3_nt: TGTGCCAGCAGCCCGCGAGGGAGGCCGAACACCGGGGCCAACGTCCTGACTTTC

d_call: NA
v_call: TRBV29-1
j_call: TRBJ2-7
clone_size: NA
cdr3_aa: CSFGRSYEQYF
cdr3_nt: TGCAGCTTCGGCAGATCCTACGAGCAGTACTTC

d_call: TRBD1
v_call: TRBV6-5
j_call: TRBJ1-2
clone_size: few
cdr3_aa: CASSYDRGRGYTF
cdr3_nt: TGTGCCAGCAGTTACGACAGGGGGCGCGGCTACACCTTC

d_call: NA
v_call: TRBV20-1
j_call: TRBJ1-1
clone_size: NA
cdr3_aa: CSALDRLKNTEAFF
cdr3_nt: TGCAGTGCCTTAGACCGCTTAAAGAACACTGAAGCTTTCTTT

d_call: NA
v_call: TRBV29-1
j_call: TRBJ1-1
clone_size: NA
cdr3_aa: CSVVPRPSTEAFF
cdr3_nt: TGCAGCGTTGTCCCACGACCGAGCACTGAAGCTTTCTTT

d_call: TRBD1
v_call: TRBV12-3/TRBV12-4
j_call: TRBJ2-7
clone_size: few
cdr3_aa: CASSPRTGVEQYF
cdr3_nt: TGTGCCAGCAGCCCAAGGACAGGGGTCGAGCAGTACTTC

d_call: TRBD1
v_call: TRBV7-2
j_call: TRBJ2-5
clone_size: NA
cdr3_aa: CASSAAGTDQETQYF
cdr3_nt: TGTGCCAGCAGCGCAGCCGGGACAGACCAAGAGACCCAGTACTTC

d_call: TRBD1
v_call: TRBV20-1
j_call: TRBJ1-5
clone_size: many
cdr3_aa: CSASVTGGAQPQHF
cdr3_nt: TGCAGTGCTAGCGTAACAGGGGGGGCCCAGCCCCAGCATTTT

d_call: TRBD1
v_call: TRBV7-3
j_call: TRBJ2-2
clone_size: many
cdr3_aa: CASSSRTGNTGELFF
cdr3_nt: TGTGCCAGCAGCTCCCGGACAGGGAACACCGGGGAGCTGTTTTTT

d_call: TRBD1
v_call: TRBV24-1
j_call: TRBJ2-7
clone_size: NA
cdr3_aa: CATSESGQGLYEQYF
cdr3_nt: TGTGCCACCAGTGAGTCGGGACAGGGGCTATACGAGCAGTACTTC

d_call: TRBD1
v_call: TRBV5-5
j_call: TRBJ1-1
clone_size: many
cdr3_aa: CASSPGQVGAEAFF
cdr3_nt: TGTGCCAGCAGTCCCGGACAGGTAGGGGCTGAAGCTTTCTTT

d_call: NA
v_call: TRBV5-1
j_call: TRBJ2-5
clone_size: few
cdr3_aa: CASKRLPEETQYF
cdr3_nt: TGCGCCAGCAAGAGACTTCCCGAAGAGACCCAGTACTTC

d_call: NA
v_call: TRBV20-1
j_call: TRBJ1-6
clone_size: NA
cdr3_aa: CSAPPRAGDNSPPHF
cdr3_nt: TGCAGTGCACCTCCCAGGGCAGGGGATAATTCACCCCCCCACTTT

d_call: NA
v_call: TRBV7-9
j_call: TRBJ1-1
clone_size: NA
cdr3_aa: CASSQFDRTRSTEAFF
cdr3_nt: TGTGCCAGCAGCCAATTTGACAGAACAAGGAGCACTGAAGCTTTCTTT

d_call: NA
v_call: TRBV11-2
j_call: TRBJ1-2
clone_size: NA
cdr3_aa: CASSSPGPDGYGYTF
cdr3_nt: TGTGCCAGCAGCTCCCCCGGTCCAGACGGTTATGGCTACACCTTC

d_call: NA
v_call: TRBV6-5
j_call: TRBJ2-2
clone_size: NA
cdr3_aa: CASSYSLGGHGGELFF
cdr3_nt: TGTGCCAGCAGTTACTCACTGGGGGGGCATGGCGGGGAGCTGTTTTTT

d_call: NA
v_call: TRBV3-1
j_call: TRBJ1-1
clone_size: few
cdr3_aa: CASSQEASRAEAFF
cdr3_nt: TGTGCCAGCAGCCAAGAAGCCAGCAGGGCTGAAGCTTTCTTT

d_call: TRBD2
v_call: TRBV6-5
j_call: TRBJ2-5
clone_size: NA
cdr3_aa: CASSYFGSGTFGETQYF
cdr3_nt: TGTGCCAGCAGTTACTTTGGTAGCGGGACCTTCGGAGAGACCCAGTACTTC

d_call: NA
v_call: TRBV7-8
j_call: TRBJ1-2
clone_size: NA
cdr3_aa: CASRDGIGYGYTF
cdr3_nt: TGTGCCAGCAGGGACGGGATTGGCTATGGCTACACCTTC

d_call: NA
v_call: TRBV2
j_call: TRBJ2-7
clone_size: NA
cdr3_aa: CASSEALANKGEQYF
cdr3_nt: TGTGCCAGCAGTGAAGCATTAGCAAACAAAGGGGAGCAGTACTTC

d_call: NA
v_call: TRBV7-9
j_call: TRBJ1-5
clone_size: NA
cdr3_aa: CASSATGHGNQPQHF
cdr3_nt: TGTGCCAGCAGCGCGACAGGTCATGGCAATCAGCCCCAGCATTTT

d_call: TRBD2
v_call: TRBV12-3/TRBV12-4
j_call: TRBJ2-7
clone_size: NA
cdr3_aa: CASGGVNSYEQYF
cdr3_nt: TGTGCCAGCGGGGGGGTGAACTCCTACGAGCAGTACTTC

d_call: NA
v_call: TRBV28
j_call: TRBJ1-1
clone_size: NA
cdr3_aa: CASHRNTEAFF
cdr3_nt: TGTGCCAGCCACAGGAACACTGAAGCTTTCTTT

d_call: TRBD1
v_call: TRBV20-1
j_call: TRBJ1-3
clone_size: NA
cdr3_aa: CSASPGQALNTIYF
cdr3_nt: TGCAGTGCTAGCCCCGGACAGGCGCTAAACACCATATATTTT

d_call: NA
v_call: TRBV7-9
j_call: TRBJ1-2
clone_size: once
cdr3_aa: CASSAQRDTANYGYTF
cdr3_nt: TGTGCCAGCAGCGCCCAGAGGGACACCGCTAACTATGGCTACACCTTC

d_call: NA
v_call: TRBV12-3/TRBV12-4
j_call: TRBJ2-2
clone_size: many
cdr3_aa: CASSLSMPGELFF
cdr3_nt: TGTGCCAGCAGTTTAAGTATGCCCGGGGAGCTGTTTTTT

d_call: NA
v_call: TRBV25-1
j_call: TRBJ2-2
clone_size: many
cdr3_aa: CASSPRWGKNTGELFF
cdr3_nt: TGTGCCAGCAGCCCACGGTGGGGGAAGAACACCGGGGAGCTGTTTTTT

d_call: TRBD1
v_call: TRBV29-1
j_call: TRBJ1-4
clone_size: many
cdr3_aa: CSVGYRGHNEKLFF
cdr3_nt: TGCAGCGTGGGATACAGGGGACATAATGAAAAACTGTTTTTT

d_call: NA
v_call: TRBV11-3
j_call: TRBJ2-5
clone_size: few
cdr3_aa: CASSWVRGAEETQYF
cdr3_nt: TGTGCCAGCAGTTGGGTCCGGGGGGCAGAAGAGACCCAGTACTTC

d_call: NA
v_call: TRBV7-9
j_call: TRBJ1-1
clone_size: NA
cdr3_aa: CASSLLNGPIEAFF
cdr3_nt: TGTGCCAGCAGCCTTCTTAACGGGCCTATCGAAGCTTTCTTT

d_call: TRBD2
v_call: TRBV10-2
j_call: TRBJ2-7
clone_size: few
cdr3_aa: CASSAGLAGEDEQYF
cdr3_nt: TGCGCCAGCAGTGCCGGACTAGCGGGAGAAGACGAGCAGTACTTC

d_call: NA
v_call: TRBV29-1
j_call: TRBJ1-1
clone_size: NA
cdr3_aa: CSVESGSNRGTSGAFF
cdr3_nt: TGCAGCGTTGAATCGGGGTCTAATCGGGGAACTTCGGGAGCTTTCTTT

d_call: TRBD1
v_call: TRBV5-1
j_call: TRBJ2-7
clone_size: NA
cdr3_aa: CASSPKPGTGNTYEQYF
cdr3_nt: TGCGCCAGCAGCCCCAAACCCGGGACAGGGAATACCTACGAGCAGTACTTC

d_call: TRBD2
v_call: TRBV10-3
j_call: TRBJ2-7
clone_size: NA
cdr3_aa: CASKGGDSYEQYF
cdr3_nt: TGTGCCAGCAAGGGAGGGGACTCCTACGAGCAGTACTTC

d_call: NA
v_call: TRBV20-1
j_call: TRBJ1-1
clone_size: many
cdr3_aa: CSAEDRTEAFF
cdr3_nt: TGCAGTGCAGAGGACCGCACTGAAGCTTTCTTT